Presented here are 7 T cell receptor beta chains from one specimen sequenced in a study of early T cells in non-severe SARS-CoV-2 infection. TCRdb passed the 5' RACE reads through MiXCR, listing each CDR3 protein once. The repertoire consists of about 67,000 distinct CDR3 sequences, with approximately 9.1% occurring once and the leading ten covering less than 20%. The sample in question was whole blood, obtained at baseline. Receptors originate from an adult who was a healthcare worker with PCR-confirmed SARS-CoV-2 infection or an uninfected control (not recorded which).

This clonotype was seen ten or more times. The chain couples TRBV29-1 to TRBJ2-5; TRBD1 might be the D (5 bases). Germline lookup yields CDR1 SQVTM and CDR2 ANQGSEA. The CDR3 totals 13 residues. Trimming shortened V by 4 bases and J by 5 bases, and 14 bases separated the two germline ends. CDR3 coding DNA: TGCAGCGTTGGCCCAGGGATTTCGGAGACCCAGTACTTC. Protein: CSVGPGISETQYF.

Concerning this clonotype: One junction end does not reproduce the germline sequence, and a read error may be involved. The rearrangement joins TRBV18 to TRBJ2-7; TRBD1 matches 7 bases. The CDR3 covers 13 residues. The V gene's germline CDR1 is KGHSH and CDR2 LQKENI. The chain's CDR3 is CVSSRGTDYEQYF. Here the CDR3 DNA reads TGTGTCAGCTCAAGGGGGACAGACTACGAGCAGTACTTC.

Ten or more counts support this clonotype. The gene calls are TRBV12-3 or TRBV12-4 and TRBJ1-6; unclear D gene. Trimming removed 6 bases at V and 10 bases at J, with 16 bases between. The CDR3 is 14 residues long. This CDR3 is CASSSDGLGSPLHF. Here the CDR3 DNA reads TGTGCCAGCAGCTCCGACGGCCTGGGGTCACCCCTCCACTTT.

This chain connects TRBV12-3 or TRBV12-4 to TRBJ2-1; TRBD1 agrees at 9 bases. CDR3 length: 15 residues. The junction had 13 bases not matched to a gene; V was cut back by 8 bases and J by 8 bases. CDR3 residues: CASRTGTGIIDEQFF. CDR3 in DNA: TGTGCCAGCCGAACCGGGACAGGGATTATCGATGAGCAGTTCTTC.

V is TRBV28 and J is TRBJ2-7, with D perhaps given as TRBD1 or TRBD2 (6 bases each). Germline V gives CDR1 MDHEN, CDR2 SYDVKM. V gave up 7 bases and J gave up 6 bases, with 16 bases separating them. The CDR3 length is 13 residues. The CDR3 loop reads CASKRGVLGEQYF. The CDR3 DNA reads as TGTGCCAGCAAAAGGGGGGTGTTAGGCGAGCAGTACTTC. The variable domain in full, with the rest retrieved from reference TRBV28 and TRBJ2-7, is DVKVTQSSRYLVKRTGEKVFLECVQDMDHENMFWYRQDPGLGLRLIYFSYDVKMKEKGDIPEGYSVSREKKERFSLILESASTNQTSMYLCASKRGVLGEQYFGPGTRLTVT.

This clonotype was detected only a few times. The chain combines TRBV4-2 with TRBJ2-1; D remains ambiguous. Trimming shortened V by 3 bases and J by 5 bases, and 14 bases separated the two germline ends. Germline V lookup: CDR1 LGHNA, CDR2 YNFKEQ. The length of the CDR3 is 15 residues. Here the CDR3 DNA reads TGTGCCAGCAGCCACGACAAGATCTGGAACAATGAGCAGTTCTTC. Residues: CASSHDKIWNNEQFF.

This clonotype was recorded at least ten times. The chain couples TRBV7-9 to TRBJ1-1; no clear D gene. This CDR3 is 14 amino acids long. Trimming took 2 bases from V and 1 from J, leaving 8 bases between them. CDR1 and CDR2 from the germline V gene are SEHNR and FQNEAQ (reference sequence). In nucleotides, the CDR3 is TGTGCCAGCAGCTTACTACATACGAACACTGAAGCTTTCTTT. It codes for CASSLLHTNTEAFF.